These 29 T cell receptor beta chains originate from one sample sequenced in a study of identical twins. TCRdb itself ran the 5' RACE reads through MiXCR, one entry per CDR3 protein. The sample includes approximately 500,000 distinct CDR3 sequences, about 24% of them seen just once. These data are also associated with another study on T cells expressing NK-cell markers.

The material sequenced was CD4+ T cells sorted from blood. Every receptor here comes from a young woman in good health.

V and J are TRBV9 and TRBJ2-7; 7 positions match TRBD1. The germline CDR1 and CDR2 sequences are SGDLS and YYNGEE. V lost 4 bases, J lost 5 bases, and 12 bases stayed unmatched. CDR3 length: 15 residues. Here the CDR3 DNA reads TGTGCCAGCAGCCCGAGGACAGGTGCTTTTGACGAGCAGTACTTC. Amino acids: CASSPRTGAFDEQYF.

J is TRBJ2-5 and V is TRBV20-1; 11 nucleotides agree with TRBD2. In germline, CDR1 is DFQATT, CDR2 SNEGSKA (reference sequence). V gave up 2 bases and J gave up 5 bases; unmatched junction bases: 13. The CDR3 is 17 amino acids. The CDR3 is CSARSRLAGSSRETQYF. CDR3 coding DNA: TGCAGTGCTAGATCGCGACTAGCGGGATCCTCCCGGGAGACCCAGTACTTC.

This clonotype was observed a handful of times. CDR3 DNA: TGTGCCATCAGTGTTGATCGGGGGGCTAATTCACCCCTCCACTTT. It is translated as CAISVDRGANSPLHF. V and J are TRBV10-3 and TRBJ1-6; TRBD1 might be the D (6 bases). V was shortened by 4 bases and J by 6 bases, with 13 bases between the two germline ends. The germline V gene has CDR1 ENHRY and CDR2 SYGVKD. The CDR3 has 15 amino acids.

The chain carries TRBV29-1 and TRBJ2-5, with TRBD2 matching 9 bases. V gave up 4 bases and J gave up 5 bases; unmatched junction bases: 8. CDR3 length: 14 amino acids. Germline loops: CDR1 SQVTM, CDR2 ANQGSEA. In DNA form, the CDR3 reads TGCAGCGTTGTCGCTAGCGGGGTACGGGAGACCCAGTACTTC. Amino acid sequence: CSVVASGVRETQYF.

This chain connects TRBV12-3 or TRBV12-4 to TRBJ2-7; the D is unclear. CDR3 length: 14 residues. Trimming left V 1 base short and J 0 bases short, with 7 bases between. The CDR3 nucleotides read TGTGCCAGCAGTTTAGATTCCACCTCCTACGAGCAGTACTTC. The encoded protein is CASSLDSTSYEQYF.

The chain links TRBV3-1 to TRBJ2-4; D uncertain. Trimming left V 0 bases short and J 6 bases short, with 6 bases between. Germline CDR1 reads LGHDT; CDR2 reads YNNKEL (reference sequence). This CDR3 has 13 residues. CDR3 sequence reads: CASSQESGNIQYF. The CDR3 DNA reads as TGTGCCAGCAGCCAAGAGTCGGGAAACATTCAGTACTTC.

The table lists this clonotype with a few counts. V usage is TRBV6-2 or TRBV6-3 and J usage is TRBJ2-1, with 9 bases identical to TRBD2. The length of the CDR3 is 11 residues. Looked up from germline, CDR1 is MNHEY and CDR2 is SVGEGT. J lost 10 bases, V lost 7 bases, and 2 bases had no gene match. The CDR3 DNA follows: TGTGCCAGCACCCTAGCGGGGGAGCAGTTCTTC. It codes for CASTLAGEQFF.

This clonotype was observed a few times. The gene calls are TRBV4-3 and TRBJ1-1; 7 bases match TRBD1. CDR3 length equals 13 residues. In germline, CDR1 is LGHNA, CDR2 YSLEER. The ends lost 8 bases at V and 0 bases at J; junction bases unmatched: 3. CDR3: CASGQALNTEAFF. CDR3 nucleotide sequence: TGCGCCAGCGGACAGGCGCTGAACACTGAAGCTTTCTTT.

V gene TRBV5-5 combines with J gene TRBJ2-5; D perhaps matches TRBD1 (5 bases). CDR3 length: 14 residues. Trimming stripped 0 bases from V and 4 bases from J, with 10 bases between. CDR1 is SGHKS and CDR2 is YYEKEE in the germline V gene (reference sequence). The CDR3, as DNA: TGTGCCAGCAGCTTGGTTCCCAGGGCAGAGACCCAGTACTTC. This translates into CASSLVPRAETQYF.

The chain couples TRBV2 to TRBJ1-5; D perhaps matches TRBD1 (5 bases). The germline V gene encodes CDR1 SNHLY and CDR2 FYNNEI. The CDR3 extends over 15 amino acids. Trimming stripped 6 bases from V and 0 bases from J, with 12 bases between. The CDR3 DNA is TGTGCCAGCAGGGGCCGGGACTATAGCAATCAGCCCCAGCATTTT. Amino acid sequence: CASRGRDYSNQPQHF.

This chain connects TRBV11-3 to TRBJ2-7; D unclear. Germline V gives CDR1 SGHNT, CDR2 YENEEA. V lost 1 base, J lost 5 bases, and 12 bases lay in between. The CDR3 loop spans 14 amino acids. The CDR3 DNA follows: TGTGCCAGCAGCTTAGGGTCAGGAGTAGACGAGCAGTACTTC. Translating it yields CASSLGSGVDEQYF.

This clonotype was recorded a few times. The chain uses TRBV6-1 and TRBJ2-2, with 7 nucleotides matching TRBD2. CDR1 MNHNS and CDR2 SASEGT come from the germline V gene. V shed 6 bases and J 6 bases; nucleotides not matched to a gene: 10. The CDR3 length is 15 residues. The CDR3 protein is CASSPRRGGPGELFF. The CDR3 DNA reads TGTGCCAGCAGCCCCCGAAGGGGAGGGCCCGGGGAGCTGTTTTTT.

This clonotype was counted a single time. The CDR3 protein is CARVNPEQYF. The DNA of the CDR3 is TGCGCCAGGGTAAACCCCGAGCAGTACTTC. The chain has TRBV10-1 and TRBJ2-7; D is unresolved. The CDR3 contains 10 residues. From germline, CDR1 is WNHNN and CDR2 SYGVQD (reference sequence). Between the trimmed V and J ends, which lost 9 bases and 6 bases, there was a span of 9 bases.

This chain uses TRBV21-1 with TRBJ2-7; TRBD2 is taken as the D call from the table, unchecked against the DNA. TRBV21-1 is shown as a pseudogene. The length of the CDR3 is 12 residues. The CDR3 DNA reads as TGTGCCAGCGGCTGGAGGGGAAACGAGCAGTACTTC. Amino acid sequence: CASGWRGNEQYF.

The rearrangement uses TRBV3-1 and TRBJ2-3; 9 positions match TRBD2. The junction had 19 bases not matched to a gene; V was cut back by 10 bases and J by 5 bases. CDR3 length: 17 residues. Germline V CDR1 and CDR2: LGHDT, YNNKEL (reference sequence). The CDR3 DNA reads TGTGCCACCTCCCACCTCCTCCCGAGCGGGGGGCTAGATACGCAGTATTTT. Translated, it gives CATSHLLPSGGLDTQYF.

This clonotype was counted between two and nine times. CDR3 nucleotide sequence: TGTGCCAGCGGTAGACGCATCGACAGCCAGGACACCTACGAGCAGTACTTC. Amino acids: CASGRRIDSQDTYEQYF. The chain recombines TRBV27 with TRBJ2-7, with D possibly matching TRBD1 (5 bases). Germline CDR1 is MNHEY and CDR2 is SMNVEV (reference sequence). Trimming removed 8 bases at V and 2 bases at J, with 25 bases between. This CDR3 is 17 amino acids long.

The chain combines TRBV7-2 with TRBJ2-7, with TRBD2 identical over 7 bases. The CDR3 length is 15 residues. The germline gives CDR1 SGHTA, CDR2 FQGNSA. J gave up 9 bases and V 5 bases, and 16 bases lay outside the gene matches. The CDR3 here is CASSPLSGGTRWQYF. CDR3 sequence (DNA): TGTGCCAGCAGCCCATTGTCGGGGGGTACGAGATGGCAGTACTTC.

This clonotype was seen ten or more times. The gene calls are TRBV20-1 and TRBJ2-3, with 9 bases identical to TRBD1. CDR3 length equals 15 residues. Germline V gene sequence: CDR1 DFQATT, CDR2 SNEGSKA (reference sequence). After removal of 6 bases from V and 5 bases from J, the junction contained 12 bases not matched to a gene. CDR3 region: CSADRTGVRGDTQYF. CDR3 in DNA: TGCAGTGCCGATCGGACAGGGGTTCGGGGAGATACGCAGTATTTT.

This clonotype has a handful of counts. This rearrangement joins TRBV11-1 to TRBJ2-1; D is uncertain. The germline V gene has CDR1 SGHAT and CDR2 FQDESV (reference sequence). The CDR3 is 19 residues long. The ends were cut back, 3 bases at V and 2 bases at J, with 23 bases in the middle. In DNA, the CDR3 is TGTGCCAGCAGCTTTTCCCCAGGATACAAAAAATCGGCCTACAATGAGCAGTTCTTC. Translating gives CASSFSPGYKKSAYNEQFF.

This clonotype was counted between two and nine times. This sequence joins TRBV7-8 and TRBJ2-1; 7 bases agree with TRBD1. Germline lookup yields CDR1 SGHVS and CDR2 FQNEAQ. Germline trimming cut 1 base from V and 10 bases from J; bases unmatched to any gene: 4. This CDR3 spans 13 amino acids. CDR3 sequence reads: CASSLETGTEQFF. The CDR3 DNA reads as TGTGCCAGCAGCTTAGAGACAGGGACAGAGCAGTTCTTC.

This clonotype was counted between two and nine times. The chain uses TRBV4-3 and TRBJ2-1; tentative D call: TRBD1 (5 bases). The CDR3 has 16 residues. V lost 0 bases, J lost 2 bases, and 11 bases lay in between. Germline V gene data show CDR1 as LGHNA and CDR2 as YSLEER. CDR3 sequence: CASSQDGQGTYNEQFF. For the CDR3, the DNA is TGCGCCAGCAGCCAAGACGGCCAGGGAACCTACAATGAGCAGTTCTTC.

This chain joins TRBV9 and TRBJ2-2, with 7 bases fitting TRBD2. CDR3 length: 16 residues. CDR1 is SGDLS, CDR2 YYNGEE, per germline. The junction had 8 bases not matched to a gene; V was cut back by 0 bases and J by 6 bases. CDR3 DNA: TGTGCCAGCAGCGTAGCTGGCGGGAGTTTCCCCGGGGAGCTGTTTTTT. Its protein product is CASSVAGGSFPGELFF.

The genes are TRBV10-3 and TRBJ2-1; TRBD2 agrees at 7 bases. This CDR3 is 15 amino acids long. The V gene end was trimmed by 8 bases and the J gene end by 6 bases; junction bases not matched to a gene: 13. Germline loops: CDR1 ENHRY, CDR2 SYGVKD. CDR3 sequence reads: CAIGETYRGGNEQFF. The DNA of the CDR3 is TGTGCCATCGGAGAGACCTACCGCGGGGGCAATGAGCAGTTCTTC.

This clonotype has only a few counts. V gene TRBV20-1 combines with J gene TRBJ2-7; D perhaps matches TRBD2 (7 bases). Germline lookup yields CDR1 DFQATT and CDR2 SNEGSKA (reference sequence). V was pared by 0 bases and J by 8 bases, with 14 bases between. The CDR3 runs 13 residues. The CDR3 is CSARDGGPSKQYF. CDR3 bases: TGCAGTGCTAGAGACGGGGGGCCGAGTAAGCAGTACTTC.

This clonotype came up a few times. The chain couples TRBV10-1 to TRBJ2-1, with D possibly matching TRBD1 (6 bases). The CDR3 extends over 15 amino acids. Trimming cost V 5 bases and J 5 bases, with 16 bases left between them. Per the germline V gene, CDR1 is WNHNN and CDR2 is SYGVQD (reference sequence). The CDR3 coding sequence is TGCGCCAGCAGTTCAGGGGCCAGGGCGGACAATGAGCAGTTCTTC. Its protein is CASSSGARADNEQFF.

This clonotype has just a few counts. DNA of the CDR3: TGTGCCAGCAGCTTAGCGCCAAGGGGACAGGGCTCTTACGAGCAGTACTTC. It specifies CASSLAPRGQGSYEQYF. This chain joins TRBV7-6 and TRBJ2-7; 9 bases agree with TRBD1. The CDR3 contains 17 residues. The germline CDR1 and CDR2 sequences are SGHVS and FNYEAQ. Trimming took 0 bases from V and 4 from J; bases not matched to a gene: 10.

The chain links TRBV6-5 to TRBJ2-2, with a tentative D call TRBD1 (6 bases). Per germline, CDR1 MNHEY and CDR2 SVGAGI. Trimming pared 0 bases from V and 4 bases from J, leaving 12 bases between. The CDR3 extends over 16 amino acids. The chain's CDR3 is CASSYSLTGATGELFF. The CDR3, as DNA: TGTGCCAGCAGTTACTCTTTGACAGGTGCCACCGGGGAGCTGTTTTTT.

The genes are TRBV10-1 and TRBJ2-7, with no clear D. V was cut by 4 bases and J by 6 bases, with 13 bases left in between. Germline V gives CDR1 WNHNN, CDR2 SYGVQD (reference sequence). The length of the CDR3 is 13 residues. CDR3 DNA: TGCGCCAGCAGTGTCGGGTCGGGCGGCGAGCAGTACTTC. Translating it yields CASSVGSGGEQYF.

This clonotype was counted only a few times. CDR3 DNA sequence: TGCGCCAGCAGCTTGGATACTAGCGGGAGCTCCTACGAGCAGTACTTC. Residues: CASSLDTSGSSYEQYF. The rearrangement links TRBV5-1 to TRBJ2-7, with TRBD2 matching over 11 bases. The V and J ends lost 0 bases and 0 bases, in that order; junction bases with no gene match: 2. The CDR3 is made up of 16 amino acids. The germline V gene has CDR1 SGHRS and CDR2 YFSETQ.